Given below is one T cell receptor beta chain in context. What it binds is unknown. The data were obtained in a study of cytomegalovirus exposure and HLA in healthy donors. Whole-study results and caveats: Prior analysis indicated that the majority of TCR beta V segments exhibited productivity approximately 87% or approximately 30% of the time. The authors assumed roughly uniform sequencing depth across donors for presence/absence analyses. Rare TCR sequences dominated, though some public TCRs recurred in many donors.

Primers included in the PCR were 60 Vbeta and 13 Jbeta primers. The protocol was immunoSEQ multiplex PCR, while the TCRdb copy is restricted to in-frame clones and leaves out a portion. Among about 180,000 clones, roughly 80% were seen once, and the ten largest hold about 1.4%. Sequenced input: PBMCs. The TCR was taken from a girl between 5 and 17 years old in good health and CMV-seropositive.

CDR3 in amino acids: CALILAASYNEQFF. As DNA, the CDR3 is TGTGCCTTGATACTAGCGGCCTCCTACAATGAGCAGTTCTTC. J is TRBJ2-1 and V is TRBV30; 8 bases map to TRBD2. Germline lookup yields CDR1 GTSNPN and CDR2 SVGIG (reference sequence). The CDR3 spans 14 residues. The junction had 5 bases not matched to a gene; V was cut back by 7 bases and J by 0 bases.